These T cell receptor beta chains were read from a single sample in a study of T cell responses to AZD1222 COVID-19 vaccine. Clones were read by immunoSEQ multiplex PCR, and TCRdb kept only the in-frame ones, dropping some. The table records about 110,000 clones, roughly 87% of them present only once. The sequencing here drew on peripheral blood, taken on day 0 of MenACWY control vaccination. All receptors come from an adult in good health. Both conserved end residues are part of each CDR3. The D gene is left open where the match is weak. Size is stated for part of the rows, as once, few or many counts, or as a class when the clone is expanded.

len | j_gene | abundance | d_gene | v_gene | CDR3nt | CDR3aa
14 | TRBJ1-1 | . | . | TRBV5-1 | TGCGCCAGCAGCTTCGACGGAAGTAACACTGAAGCTTTCTTT | CASSFDGSNTEAFF
14 | TRBJ2-5 | . | . | TRBV7-8 | TGTGCCAGCAGCCCGGCCTTGCCCCAAGAGACCCAGTACTTC | CASSPALPQETQYF
16 | TRBJ2-1 | . | TRBD2 | TRBV6-5 | TGTGCCAGCAGTTTACGGCGGGGGAGCTCCTACAATGAGCAGTTCTTC | CASSLRRGSSYNEQFF
13 | TRBJ1-2 | few | . | TRBV11-2 | TGTGCCAGCAGCCCCCAGGGTACCTATGGCTACACCTTC | CASSPQGTYGYTF
14 | TRBJ2-1 | . | . | TRBV5-1 | TGCGCCAGCAGCTTGGGGGATCGCTACAATGAGCAGTTCTTC | CASSLGDRYNEQFF
17 | TRBJ2-1 | . | . | TRBV11-2 | TGTGCCAGCAGCCCCAGCTATAACTTTAGCTCCTACAATGAGCAGTTCTTC | CASSPSYNFSSYNEQFF
14 | TRBJ2-5 | . | . | TRBV9 | TGTGCCAGCAGCGTAGACCGGACGCAAGAGACCCAGTACTTC | CASSVDRTQETQYF
15 | TRBJ1-1 | . | TRBD1 | TRBV6-5 | TGTGCCAGCAGACCCCTGGGACAGAAGAACACTGAAGCTTTCTTT | CASRPLGQKNTEAFF
12 | TRBJ1-1 | . | . | TRBV30 | TGTGCCTCCGTAGGGGGGGTACCTGAAGCTTTCTTT | CASVGGVPEAFF
13 | TRBJ1-1 | once | . | TRBV19 | TGTGCCAGTAGACAGGCAGGGAACACTGAAGCTTTCTTT | CASRQAGNTEAFF
14 | TRBJ2-5 | . | . | TRBV5-1 | TGCGCCAGCAGCCATACAGGGAAGCAAGAGACCCAGTACTTC | CASSHTGKQETQYF
17 | TRBJ1-5 | . | TRBD1 | TRBV28 | TGTGCCAGCAGATCGACAGGGGGCACCTATAGCAATCAGCCCCAGCATTTT | CASRSTGGTYSNQPQHF
15 | TRBJ1-2 | . | TRBD1 | TRBV5-1 | TGCGCCAGCAGCGTGACACAGGGGGCCCGTGGTGGCTACACCTTC | CASSVTQGARGGYTF
13 | TRBJ1-1 | . | . | TRBV29-1 | TGCAGCGTTGAGTCTGGGCCAGCGACTGAAGCTTTCTTT | CSVESGPATEAFF
16 | TRBJ2-7 | . | . | TRBV11-2 | TGTGCCAGCAGCATAATACAGGGCCGAGGACCCTACGAGCAGTACTTC | CASSIIQGRGPYEQYF
16 | TRBJ1-5 | . | . | TRBV2 | TGTGCCAGCAGTGCAAGAGGGATTAGAAGCAATCAGCCCCAGCATTTT | CASSARGIRSNQPQHF
16 | TRBJ2-2 | . | . | TRBV3-1/TRBV3-2 | TGTGCCAGCAGCCAAAAGGGGCTCGCGAACACCGGGGAGCTGTTTTTT | CASSQKGLANTGELFF
16 | TRBJ2-1 | . | . | TRBV14 | TGTGCCAGCAGCCAAGTTGGGGCTAGAGGCCACAATGAGCAGTTCTTC | CASSQVGARGHNEQFF
15 | TRBJ2-7 | . | . | TRBV7-6 | TGTGCCAGCAGCTTGGGTGGGCAGAAACCTTACGAGCAGTACTTC | CASSLGGQKPYEQYF
15 | TRBJ1-1 | . | . | TRBV2 | TGTGCCAGCCTCCTCGAGAGGTTGAGGAACACTGAAGCTTTCTTT | CASLLERLRNTEAFF
12 | TRBJ2-7 | . | . | TRBV6-2/TRBV6-3 | TGTGCCAGCAGTTACACGGGCTACGAGCAGTACTTC | CASSYTGYEQYF
15 | TRBJ2-1 | . | . | TRBV19 | TGTGCCAGTAGTATCGCCCGGGGAGCACGGAATGAGCAGTTCTTC | CASSIARGARNEQFF
14 | TRBJ1-2 | . | TRBD1 | TRBV11-2 | TGTGCCAGCAGCCCAGGGGGGTCTGCCTATGGCTACACCTTC | CASSPGGSAYGYTF
12 | TRBJ1-2 | . | TRBD1 | TRBV6-5 | TGTGCCAGCAGTTCGGGACAGCTTGGCTACACCTTC | CASSSGQLGYTF